The T cell receptor (beta chain) described here comes from a study of identical twins. CDR1 MGHDK and CDR2 SYGVNS come from the germline V gene. The CDR3 is 14 residues long. V dropped 6 bases and J dropped 4 bases, with 13 bases sitting between them. TCRdb called the 5' RACE reads again in MiXCR, with one record for every CDR3 protein. The data contain approximately 1.8 million distinct CDR3 sequences, under 35% of them seen just once; the ten biggest clones take up more than 0.25%. This clonotype was recorded a few times. The sequence derives from a newborn girl in good health. Sequencing used cord blood. This chain joins TRBV25-1 and TRBJ2-1; D unresolved. The CDR3 sequence: CASRKGEGYNEQFF. DNA of the CDR3: TGTGCCAGCAGAAAGGGCGAAGGGTACAATGAGCAGTTCTTC.